This T cell receptor beta chain was documented in a study of blood T cell repertoires in COVID-19. Sequenced by immunoSEQ multiplex PCR; TCRdb stores in-frame clones only, minus some. The repertoire consists of 35,000 to 50,000 clones, with 88% occurring once and the leading ten covering 4.8%. The clonotype comes from a human donor in a cohort sampled during active COVID-19. The sequenced sample consisted of peripheral blood.

DNA of the CDR3: TGTGCCAGCAGTTCTAGCGGGAGTTTATCCGAGCAGTACTTC. Translated, it gives CASSSSGSLSEQYF. This chain connects TRBV6-6 to TRBJ2-7, with 10 bases matching TRBD2. V gave up 4 bases and J gave up 6 bases; unmatched junction bases: 6. Germline CDR1 is MNHNY and CDR2 is SVGAGI (reference sequence). The CDR3 loop spans 14 amino acids.